The 17 T cell receptor beta chains below were found in one sample sequenced in a study of blood T cells in healthy people across ages. Alongside a J-beta primer mix, a sample-barcoded 5' primer served in a second PCR lasting roughly 7 to 11 cycles. Via MiXCR, TCRdb re-called the 5' RACE reads, giving one row per CDR3 protein. Of 1.2 million to 1.5 million distinct CDR3 sequences in the sample, roughly 59% were seen once. Specimen: blood. These receptors originate from a man aged 18 to 29 in good health.

This clonotype was observed a handful of times. The genes are TRBV28 and TRBJ2-7; D remains ambiguous. V was shortened by 6 bases and J by 0 bases, with 18 bases between the two germline ends. In germline, CDR1 is MDHEN, CDR2 SYDVKM. This CDR3 contains 16 residues. The DNA for the CDR3 is TGTGCCAGCAGCCCCCTGGTAGGGCGGAGCTCCTACGAGCAGTACTTC. This encodes CASSPLVGRSSYEQYF.

The CDR3 bases are TGTGCCAGCAGCCAGAGGCAGGGGGCGTTTGGCTACACCTTC. Translation gives CASSQRQGAFGYTF. This chain joins TRBV3-1 and TRBJ1-2, with 8 nucleotides matching TRBD1. Germline V gene lookup returns CDR1 LGHDT and CDR2 YNNKEL (reference sequence). The CDR3 consists of 14 residues. V lost 3 bases to trimming and J lost 7 bases; unmatched junction nucleotides: 7.

This clonotype was found a few times. The chain joins TRBV10-3 to TRBJ2-7, with D possibly being TRBD1 (7 bases). The germline gives CDR1 ENHRY, CDR2 SYGVKD. CDR3 size: 16 residues. The germline V and J ends were trimmed by 11 bases and 9 bases, with 32 bases remaining between them. The CDR3 reads CASQGDSPPDNLVQYF. The CDR3 nucleotides are TGTGCCTCTCAGGGGGACTCACCGCCTGACAACCTCGTGCAGTACTTC.

The chain recombines TRBV7-2 with TRBJ2-4; possible D gene TRBD1, 7 bases. The closer fit of TRBJ2-5 to the DNA end suggests the J call may be wrong. The CDR3 runs to 15 residues. Looked up from germline, CDR1 is SGHTA and CDR2 is FQGNSA. CDR3 residues: CASSPEGAAPKTQYF. The CDR3 DNA sequence: TGTGCCAGCAGCCCGGAGGGGGCCGCCCCCAAGACCCAGTACTTC.

The chain joins TRBV5-1 to TRBJ1-1; D is perhaps TRBD1 (5 bases). Trimming pared 4 bases from V and 3 bases from J, leaving 13 bases between. The germline V gene has CDR1 SGHRS and CDR2 YFSETQ. The CDR3 length is 14 residues. The DNA of the CDR3 is TGCGCCAGCAGCGAGAAAAGGGGCGACACTGAAGCTTTCTTT. It translates to CASSEKRGDTEAFF.

The J gene is TRBJ1-2, the V gene TRBV20-1; D unresolved. CDR1 and CDR2 (germline): DFQATT, SNEGSKA (reference sequence). V lost 3 bases and J lost 2, with 13 bases in between. The CDR3 loop spans 14 amino acids. As DNA, the CDR3 is TGCAGTGCTAGTAGGGCGGACGCGAACTATGGCTACACCTTC. Its translation is CSASRADANYGYTF.

CDR3 DNA: TGTGCCTGGAGTGTCCGCTACACCTCCGAGCAGTACTTC. Its protein is CAWSVRYTSEQYF. The chain is built from TRBV30 and TRBJ2-7; no reliable D call. Germline CDR1 and CDR2: GTSNPN and SVGIG (reference sequence). V lost 0 bases and J lost 6, with 12 bases in between. The CDR3 runs 13 residues.

This rearrangement joins TRBV12-3 or TRBV12-4 to TRBJ1-5; a possible D gene is TRBD1 (5 bases). The V and J ends lost 4 bases and 7 bases respectively, with 20 bases between them. This CDR3 is 16 amino acids long. CDR3 bases: TGTGCCAGCAGTTCCCAAGGTCGAGGGGTGAGGCAGCCCCAGCATTTT. Translated: CASSSQGRGVRQPQHF.

The V call is TRBV15, the J call TRBJ1-5, with D possibly matching TRBD1 (5 bases). V lost 5 bases and J 7 bases, leaving 12 bases between the germline ends. The CDR3 contains 13 residues. Germline V lookup: CDR1 LNHNV, CDR2 YYDKDF (reference sequence). This chain's CDR3 is CATSRGKGQPQHF. CDR3 coding DNA: TGTGCCACCAGCCGAGGAAAGGGGCAGCCCCAGCATTTT.

The J gene is TRBJ2-5, the V gene TRBV20-1; D is perhaps TRBD1 (6 bases). The assigned J gene may be wrong: the sequence end matches TRBJ2-7 better. The CDR3 contains 14 residues. Germline V gene lookup returns CDR1 DFQATT and CDR2 SNEGSKA (reference sequence). The CDR3 here is CSARASRGPYEQYF. In DNA, the CDR3 is TGCAGTGCTCGGGCCAGCAGGGGTCCCTACGAGCAGTACTTC.

This clonotype was counted once. The genes are TRBV5-1 and TRBJ2-5; 7 nucleotides line up with TRBD1. CDR3 length: 15 amino acids. Germline CDR1 and CDR2: SGHRS and YFSETQ. Unmatched junction bases numbered 11, after V lost 4 bases and J lost 5 bases. Here the CDR3 reads CASSPSRTGGETQYF. The CDR3 DNA reads as TGCGCCAGCAGCCCCTCTCGGACAGGAGGTGAGACCCAGTACTTC.

In DNA form, the CDR3 reads TGTGCCAGCAGTTTAGCCGGGACATCCGGGAACGACGAAGCTTTCTTT. Translated: CASSLAGTSGNDEAFF. The V and J genes are TRBV12-3 or TRBV12-4 and TRBJ1-1; a weak D match, TRBD1 (6 bases). V gave up 0 bases and J gave up 8 bases, with 19 bases separating them. This CDR3 comprises 16 residues.

J is TRBJ1-1 and V is TRBV7-2, with D unresolved. Germline values: CDR1 SGHTA, CDR2 FQGNSA. V lost 5 bases and J 1 base, leaving 11 bases between the germline ends. CDR3 length: 14 amino acids. The chain's CDR3 is CASSPPLGNTEAFF. Written as DNA, the CDR3 is TGTGCCAGCAGCCCACCCCTGGGGAACACTGAAGCTTTCTTT.

This clonotype was picked up one time. The chain links TRBV25-1 to TRBJ2-7; D is unresolved. Deletions cut 1 base from V and 2 bases from J, with 9 bases between. The V gene's germline CDR1 is MGHDK and CDR2 SYGVNS. The CDR3 loop spans 14 amino acids. CDR3 DNA sequence: TGTGCCAGCAGTGAATCGCTGTCTCCCTACGAGCAGTACTTC. It specifies CASSESLSPYEQYF.

The chain couples TRBV6-2 or TRBV6-3 to TRBJ2-5; D not certain. The CDR3 consists of 11 residues. The germline V and J ends were trimmed by 7 bases and 11 bases, with 14 bases remaining between them. CDR1 and CDR2 (germline): MNHEY, SVGEGT. In nucleotides, the CDR3 is TGTGCCAGCAAGGGCCCCAATGAGCAGTACTTC. As protein: CASKGPNEQYF.

The chain joins TRBV4-3 to TRBJ2-4; no clear D. The CDR3 has 12 amino acids. Per the germline V gene, CDR1 is LGHNA and CDR2 is YSLEER. V was clipped by 0 bases and J by 4 bases, with 1 base between them. CDR3 region: CASSQDKNIQYF. The DNA of the CDR3 is TGCGCCAGCAGCCAAGATAAAAACATTCAGTACTTC.

This clonotype has just a few counts. J is TRBJ2-7 and V is TRBV5-1, with TRBD2 as a possible D gene (5 bases). This CDR3 has 12 residues. CDR1 and CDR2 from the germline V gene are SGHRS and YFSETQ. Trimming pared 4 bases from V and 6 bases from J, leaving 11 bases between. CDR3 loop: CASSGGLLEQYF. The CDR3 coding sequence is TGCGCCAGCAGCGGAGGACTTCTCGAGCAGTACTTC.